This entry lists 27 T cell receptor beta chains sequenced from one sample in a study of blood T cell repertoires in COVID-19. Sequencing used immunoSEQ multiplex PCR; TCRdb keeps in-frame clones, though not all of them. The sample consists of about 270,000 clones, approximately 82% of them appearing once. The specimen was peripheral blood. The source of these receptors is an elderly man with acute or convalescent COVID-19.

A note on this clone: In the same sample, other DNA sequences code for this CDR3. This chain uses TRBV15 with TRBJ2-1, with D perhaps TRBD2 (6 bases). The ends were cut back, 0 bases at V and 0 bases at J, with 9 bases in the middle. There are 16 residues in the CDR3. Germline V gives CDR1 LNHNV, CDR2 YYDKDF (reference sequence). Here the CDR3 DNA reads TGTGCCACCAGCAGAGATCGGGGGAGCTCCTACAATGAGCAGTTCTTC. This codes for CATSRDRGSSYNEQFF.

Remarks on this clone: The same CDR3 is also encoded by other DNA sequences in this sample. V is TRBV5-1 and J is TRBJ1-2, with a weak D call TRBD1 (5 bases). The CDR3 has 13 residues. The V end lost 0 bases, the J end lost 8 bases, and 11 bases lay between the germline ends. Per germline, CDR1 SGHRS and CDR2 YFSETQ. This CDR3 is CASSLGQGGGYTF. CDR3 bases: TGCGCCAGCAGCTTGGGGCAGGGAGGCGGCTACACCTTC.

V is TRBV15 and J is TRBJ1-4; weak D call: TRBD1 (6 bases). This CDR3 is 13 amino acids long. The V gene's germline CDR1 is LNHNV and CDR2 YYDKDF (reference sequence). The ends were cut back, 4 bases at V and 7 bases at J, with 10 bases in the middle. The CDR3 nucleotides read TGTGCCACCAGCACCTACAGGGCTGAAAAACTGTTTTTT. As protein: CATSTYRAEKLFF.

The chain has TRBV6-1 and TRBJ1-2; D unresolved. Trimming stripped 0 bases from V and 4 bases from J, with 15 bases between. The CDR3 is 16 residues long. CDR1 and CDR2 (germline): MNHNS, SASEGT. This CDR3 is CASSEAFDGRIYGYTF. DNA for the CDR3: TGTGCCAGCAGTGAAGCGTTTGACGGGAGGATCTATGGCTACACCTTC.

V usage is TRBV18 and J usage is TRBJ2-7, with 8 positions matching TRBD2. Unmatched junction bases numbered 10, after V lost 4 bases and J lost 2 bases. The length of the CDR3 is 16 residues. Germline loops: CDR1 KGHSH, CDR2 LQKENI. CDR3 in DNA: TGTGCCAGCTCACGTGAAGGAGATAGCGGGGCCTACGAGCAGTACTTC. Its translation: CASSREGDSGAYEQYF. Full variable domain (rest looked up from reference TRBV18 and TRBJ2-7): NAGVMQNPRHLVRRRGQEARLRCSPMKGHSHVYWYRQLPEEGLKFMVYLQKENIIDESGMPKERFSAEFPKEGPSILRIQQVVRGDSAAYFCASSREGDSGAYEQYFGPGTRLTVT.

The chain couples TRBV4-1 to TRBJ1-1; TRBD1 agrees at 8 bases. J lost 10 bases, V lost 0 bases, and 10 bases had no gene match. Germline assignment: CDR1 MGHRA and CDR2 YSYEKL. This CDR3 region has 15 residues. CDR3 in DNA: TGCGCCAGCAGCCAAGACTGGGCACAGGGGGGGTTAGCTTTCTTT. It is translated as CASSQDWAQGGLAFF.

CDR3 sequence: CASSVRDHLNPKSPLHF. CDR3 bases: TGTGCCAGCAGTGTCAGGGATCATTTAAACCCCAAGTCACCCCTCCACTTT. The rearrangement joins TRBV6-1 to TRBJ1-6; perhaps TRBD1 as D (5 bases). This CDR3 spans 17 amino acids. Germline assignment: CDR1 MNHNS and CDR2 SASEGT. Between the trimmed V and J ends, which lost 4 bases and 10 bases, there was a span of 23 bases.

The V and J genes are TRBV5-6 and TRBJ1-1; TRBD1 matches at 7 bases. From germline, CDR1 is SGHDT and CDR2 YYEEEE. The junction had 12 bases not matched to a gene; V was cut back by 4 bases and J by 0 bases. This CDR3 spans 17 amino acids. The CDR3 coding sequence is TGTGCCAGCAGCCTCATACCGGGACAGAAAATGAACACTGAAGCTTTCTTT. Encoded protein: CASSLIPGQKMNTEAFF.

This clone was detected once. V and J are TRBV30 and TRBJ1-2; perhaps TRBD1 as D (5 bases). V was shortened by 2 bases and J by 5 bases, with 18 bases between the two germline ends. Germline V gives CDR1 GTSNPN, CDR2 SVGIG (reference sequence). The CDR3 is 15 residues long. The CDR3, as DNA: TGTGCCTGGAGTCGGGGGACGGCTGGAAATTATGGCTACACCTTC. Encoded protein: CAWSRGTAGNYGYTF.

The chain links TRBV9 to TRBJ1-1, with 8 bases matching TRBD1. This CDR3 region has 13 residues. Germline loops: CDR1 SGDLS, CDR2 YYNGEE. V was clipped by 3 bases and J by 3 bases; unmatched bases: 1. The CDR3 DNA follows: TGTGCCAGCAGCGGACAGGGGTACACTGAAGCTTTCTTT. Translation: CASSGQGYTEAFF.

The CDR3 nucleotides read TGTGCCAGCAGCCCTGGGACTAGCGGCCTCTCCTACAATGAGCAGTTCTTC. This sequence encodes CASSPGTSGLSYNEQFF. The V and J genes are TRBV5-4 and TRBJ2-1, with TRBD2 identical over 11 bases. Germline V gene sequence: CDR1 SGHNT, CDR2 YYREEE (reference sequence). Losses at the gene ends were 4 bases for V and 0 bases for J; bases not matched to a gene: 6. This CDR3 is built from 17 residues.

This clone was counted between two and nine times. The rearrangement uses TRBV24-1 and TRBJ2-5, with 8 bases aligning to TRBD2. The V gene end was trimmed by 7 bases and the J gene end by 5 bases; junction bases not matched to a gene: 5. Germline CDR1 reads KGHDR; CDR2 reads SFDVKD. The CDR3 consists of 13 residues. DNA of the CDR3: TGTGCCACCAGAAATTCGGGGGGGGAGACCCAGTACTTC. Its protein product is CATRNSGGETQYF.

The chain recombines TRBV6-1 with TRBJ2-4, with TRBD2 as a possible D gene (6 bases). Germline CDR1 reads MNHNS; CDR2 reads SASEGT. Trimming took off 4 bases at V and 2 bases at J, with 18 bases between the two ends. The CDR3 totals 17 residues. This CDR3 reads CASSALGGGVTKNIQYF. The CDR3 DNA follows: TGTGCCAGCAGTGCGCTAGGAGGAGGGGTAACCAAAAACATTCAGTACTTC.

This clone has only one observation. The chain combines TRBV11-2 with TRBJ2-5, with D tentatively TRBD1 (7 bases). Deletions cut 1 base from V and 5 bases from J, with 14 bases between. The CDR3 spans 15 residues. The germline gives CDR1 SGHAT, CDR2 FQNNGV. CDR3 amino acids: CASSLGHAGGETQYF. CDR3 bases: TGTGCCAGCAGCTTAGGCCATGCAGGGGGGGAGACCCAGTACTTC.

J is TRBJ2-3 and V is TRBV14; 11 nucleotides align to TRBD2. Trimming cost V 5 bases and J 1 base; bases outside gene matches: 2. The CDR3 has 15 amino acids. Germline CDR1 and CDR2: SGHDN and FVKESK. The CDR3 spells CASSWGLAGTDTQYF. The CDR3 DNA sequence: TGTGCCAGCAGCTGGGGACTAGCGGGCACAGATACGCAGTATTTT.

The J gene is TRBJ2-1, the V gene TRBV19; 11 bases are shared with TRBD2. Germline V gene data show CDR1 as LNHDA and CDR2 as SQIVND (reference sequence). V lost 5 bases and J lost 4; bases outside the gene matches: 7. The CDR3 has 16 residues. Here the CDR3 reads CASSPLAGALYNEQFF. CDR3 sequence (DNA): TGTGCCAGTAGTCCACTAGCGGGGGCGCTTTACAATGAGCAGTTCTTC.

V and J are TRBV6-5 and TRBJ1-1, with TRBD1 as a possible D gene (5 bases). Germline CDR1 reads MNHEY; CDR2 reads SVGAGI. The CDR3 is 14 amino acids. V was cut by 6 bases and J by 1 base, with 12 bases left in between. CDR3: CASRRQLPNTEAFF. The DNA for the CDR3 is TGTGCCAGCAGACGACAGTTACCGAACACTGAAGCTTTCTTT.

This clone has just one count. V usage is TRBV19 and J usage is TRBJ1-2; D ambiguous. The CDR3 has 15 residues. From germline, CDR1 is LNHDA and CDR2 SQIVND (reference sequence). V gave up 0 bases and J gave up 4 bases, with 12 bases separating them. CDR3 sequence reads: CASSIESLGGYGYTF. The CDR3 DNA reads as TGTGCCAGTAGTATAGAGAGCCTCGGTGGCTATGGCTACACCTTC.

This chain joins TRBV10-3 and TRBJ1-2; D is ambiguous. V lost 2 bases and J 4 bases, leaving 11 bases between the germline ends. The CDR3 contains 14 residues. The germline CDR1 and CDR2 sequences are ENHRY and SYGVKD. The CDR3 DNA is TGTGCCATCAGTGAGGACATTATGAGCTATGGCTACACCTTC. Its translation is CAISEDIMSYGYTF.

V is TRBV28 and J is TRBJ2-7, with a tentative D call TRBD2 (6 bases). Trimming pared 6 bases from V and 7 bases from J, leaving 22 bases between. In germline, CDR1 is MDHEN, CDR2 SYDVKM. The CDR3 sequence is 15 residues long. The CDR3 nucleotides are TGTGCCAGCAGCCCCTTTCTCGGGGGTCGGGAAGAGCAGTACTTC. Protein: CASSPFLGGREEQYF.

The chain uses TRBV2 and TRBJ1-2, with D tentatively TRBD1 (5 bases). The CDR3 length is 16 residues. V lost 0 bases, J lost 4 bases, and 15 bases lay in between. CDR1 is SNHLY and CDR2 is FYNNEI in the germline V gene. CDR3 in DNA: TGTGCCAGCAGTGAAGCGCTCGCAGGGTTGGTCTATGGCTACACCTTC. Translation gives CASSEALAGLVYGYTF. Complete variable domain (other parts from reference TRBV2 and TRBJ1-2): EPEVTQTPSHQVTQMGQEVILRCVPISNHLYFYWYRQILGQKVEFLVSFYNNEISEKSEIFDDQFSVERPDGSNFTLKIRSTKLEDSAMYFCASSEALAGLVYGYTFGSGTRLTVV.

V and J are TRBV18 and TRBJ2-7, with TRBD1 matching over 9 bases. With 6 bases clipped from V and 5 bases from J, the junction kept 2 bases outside the gene matches. Germline V lookup: CDR1 KGHSH, CDR2 LQKENI. This CDR3 spans 12 amino acids. CDR3 in amino acids: CASSRDRDEQYF. DNA of the CDR3: TGTGCCAGCTCGAGGGACAGGGACGAGCAGTACTTC.

The rearrangement joins TRBV9 to TRBJ2-5; TRBD2 matches at 14 bases. This CDR3 contains 18 residues. J gave up 5 bases and V 1 base, and 10 bases lay outside the gene matches. Germline CDR1 SGDLS, CDR2 YYNGEE. CDR3 nucleotides: TGTGCCAGCAGCGTAATGGGGGGACTAGCGGGAGCAATTGAGACCCAGTACTTC. The encoded protein is CASSVMGGLAGAIETQYF.

This chain links TRBV21-1 with TRBJ1-6. TRBV21-1 is listed as a pseudogene. CDR3 length: 16 residues. The CDR3 region is CASSKGESSYNSPLHF. The CDR3 nucleotides are TGTGCCAGCAGCAAAGGGGAGAGCTCCTATAATTCACCCCTCCACTTT.

The gene calls are TRBV13 and TRBJ2-3; 10 positions match TRBD2. Looked up from germline, CDR1 is PRHDT and CDR2 is FYEKMQ (reference sequence). There are 15 residues in the CDR3. J was trimmed by 6 bases and V by 5 bases; bases with no gene match: 8. The CDR3 sequence: CASSHSGGKLDTQYF. The DNA for the CDR3 is TGTGCCAGCAGCCATAGCGGGGGGAAGCTGGATACGCAGTATTTT.

The chain is built from TRBV27 and TRBJ1-4, with 7 nucleotides matching TRBD1. This CDR3 spans 16 amino acids. V shed 5 bases, J shed 0 bases, and the junction held 6 bases outside the gene matches. Germline loops: CDR1 MNHEY, CDR2 SMNVEV (reference sequence). The CDR3 here is CASSKRQGATNEKLFF. The CDR3 DNA is TGTGCCAGCAGTAAACGACAGGGCGCAACTAATGAAAAACTGTTTTTT.

This rearrangement joins TRBV5-1 to TRBJ2-3, with 7 positions matching TRBD2. This CDR3 spans 15 amino acids. V trimming: 0 bases; J trimming: 1 base; junction bases outside the gene matches: 2. In germline, CDR1 is SGHRS, CDR2 YFSETQ. The CDR3 sequence is CASSLGGGGTDTQYF. The CDR3 DNA follows: TGCGCCAGCAGCTTGGGCGGGGGTGGCACAGATACGCAGTATTTT.